This TCR beta chain originates from a study of cytomegalovirus exposure and HLA in healthy donors. PCR employed 60 Vbeta and 13 Jbeta primers. Clones were sequenced by immunoSEQ multiplex PCR, and TCRdb holds only the in-frame ones, with some missing. The data hold roughly 130,000 clones, with more than 60% observed a single time. The CDR3 sequence is 13 residues long. Per germline, CDR1 SSHAT and CDR2 FNYEAQ (reference sequence). Trimming left V 5 bases short and J 1 base short, with 8 bases between. Whereas donors were nominally healthy upon sampling, unrecorded immune exposures were probable. The sample comprised PBMCs. This chain uses TRBV7-7 with TRBJ1-1; D not certain. This TCR came from a male donor in good health and CMV-seronegative. CDR3 nucleotide sequence: TGTGCCAGCAGCCAGACTCCGAACACTGAAGCTTTCTTT. The encoded protein is CASSQTPNTEAFF.